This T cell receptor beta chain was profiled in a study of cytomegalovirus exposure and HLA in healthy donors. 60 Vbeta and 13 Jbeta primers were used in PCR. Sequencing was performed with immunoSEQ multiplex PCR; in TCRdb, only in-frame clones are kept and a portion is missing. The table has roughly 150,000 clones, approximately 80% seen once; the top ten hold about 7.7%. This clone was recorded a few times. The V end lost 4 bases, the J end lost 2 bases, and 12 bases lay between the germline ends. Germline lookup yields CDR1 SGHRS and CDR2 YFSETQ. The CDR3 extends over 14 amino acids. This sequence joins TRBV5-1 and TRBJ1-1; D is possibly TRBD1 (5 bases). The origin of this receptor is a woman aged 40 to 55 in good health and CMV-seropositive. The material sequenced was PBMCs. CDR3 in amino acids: CASSTDSTNTEAFF. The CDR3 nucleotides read TGCGCCAGCAGCACTGACAGCACTAACACTGAAGCTTTCTTT.